This paragraph covers one T cell receptor beta chain sequence. The data originate from a study of blood T cell repertoires in COVID-19. On the study more broadly: Donors in the United States, Italy and Spain gave samples during acute or convalescent COVID-19. PBMCs, B-cell-depleted T cells, or T cells were the source of the cDNA or gDNA that made up the material.

In the original processing: Reference gene primer amplification gave nucleated cell count estimates. The table came from immunoSEQ multiplex PCR; TCRdb's copy has only in-frame clones and leaves some out. Clone size and V and J calls were adopted from that table, with D and trimming inferred from the DNA. The sample has roughly 340,000 clones, around nine tenths seen once; the top ten hold under 3.5%. Deletions cut 3 bases from V and 2 bases from J, with 8 bases between. CDR1 is WSHSY and CDR2 is SAAADI in the germline V gene. This CDR3 is built from 13 residues. Material for sequencing was peripheral blood. The chain recombines TRBV10-2 with TRBJ2-7, with no clear D. The TCR sequence derives from a woman aged 18-29 years who had recovered from COVID-19. This CDR3 reads CASSDRPAYEQYV. As DNA, the CDR3 is TGCGCCAGCAGTGACAGGCCCGCCTACGAGCAGTACGTC.